The clone carrying this T cell receptor (beta chain) occurred a few times. The entry originates in a study of blood T cells in healthy people across ages. This CDR3 region has 14 residues. Trimming pared 0 bases from V and 8 bases from J, leaving 13 bases between. Germline V gene sequence: CDR1 SGHVS, CDR2 FQNEAQ. A second PCR of 7 to 11 cycles used a sample-barcoded 5' primer and a J-beta primer mix. Every individual sample yielded 3 million or more paired-end reads (each containing CDR3). A single record per CDR3 protein comes from TCRdb applying MiXCR to the 5' RACE reads. This sample has some 730,000 distinct CDR3 sequences; 22% occur once, and the top ten carry 22%.

The sample taken for sequencing was blood. The chain joins TRBV7-8 to TRBJ1-2, with TRBD1 as a possible D gene (5 bases). The sequence derives from an older man in good health. The CDR3 DNA sequence: TGTGCCAGCAGCTTAGCATCCAGGGCCCAGGGCTACACCTTC. Its translation is CASSLASRAQGYTF.